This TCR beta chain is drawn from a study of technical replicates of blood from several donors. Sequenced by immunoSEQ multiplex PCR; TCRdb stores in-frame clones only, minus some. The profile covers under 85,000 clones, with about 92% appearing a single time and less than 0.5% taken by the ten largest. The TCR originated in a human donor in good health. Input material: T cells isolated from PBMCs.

CDR3 residues: CASRPGLNNQPQHF. DNA for the CDR3: TGTGCCAGCAGGCCGGGGTTGAACAATCAGCCCCAGCATTTT. This chain links TRBV6-5 with TRBJ1-5; no reliable D call. CDR1 and CDR2 from the germline V gene are MNHEY and SVGAGI. The V gene lost 6 bases and the J gene lost 3 bases, with 12 bases spanning the gap. The CDR3 length is 14 residues.